These T cell receptor beta chains were read from a single sample in a study of response to subunit inactivated influenza vaccine. One entry per CDR3 protein, called by TCRdb with MiXCR from the RT-PCR reads. Of under 550,000 distinct CDR3 sequences in the sample, 6.5% to 8% are singletons; the top ten hold 10% to 15%. The specimen was PBMCs from blood, collected less than 25 months after vaccination. The origin of the receptors is a man aged 50 to 75 who received an inactivated influenza vaccine. Both conserved end residues are part of each CDR3. D genes are given only for firm matches. Expanded clones get a size class; other rows say once, few or many, or leave the size out.

d_call j_call v_call clone_size cdr3_nt cdr3_aa
TRBD1 TRBJ2-5 TRBV15 NA TGTGCCACCAGCAGAGCCGGGACAGGGGGCCGGGAGACCCAGTACTTC CATSRAGTGGRETQYF
NA TRBJ2-5 TRBV12-5 NA TGTGCTAGTGGTTTGTCGGCGGTACGGGAGACCCAGTACTTC CASGLSAVRETQYF
TRBD1 TRBJ1-2 TRBV27 NA TGTGCCAGCAGAATAACAGGGGTTAACTATGGCTACACCTTC CASRITGVNYGYTF
NA TRBJ1-5 TRBV20-1 many TGCAGTGCTACTGTGGTACAGGGCAATCAGCCCCAGCATTTT CSATVVQGNQPQHF
NA TRBJ1-1 TRBV4-3 NA TGCGCCAGCAGCCAAAGCCCTCCAGGGGCGAGTGCCGCTGAAGCTTTCTTT CASSQSPPGASAAEAFF
TRBD1 TRBJ2-5 TRBV6-1 few TGTGCCAGCAGTGTTCCGGGACAGAATGAAGAGACCCAGTACTTC CASSVPGQNEETQYF
NA TRBJ2-7 TRBV12-3/TRBV12-4 few TGTGCCAGCAGTTTATCAGTCAAGTCCTACGAGCAGTACTTC CASSLSVKSYEQYF
NA TRBJ2-1 TRBV5-1 NA TGCGCCAGCACGGGAGCTCCGGCCCATGAGCAGTTCTTC CASTGAPAHEQFF
NA TRBJ1-5 TRBV4-3 many TGCGCCAGCAGCCAATATTTTGGAAATCAGCCCCAGCATTTT CASSQYFGNQPQHF
TRBD2 TRBJ2-5 TRBV5-1 NA TGCGCCAGCAGCCTCGAGACTAGCGGGACAATCAAGAGGACCCAGTACTTC CASSLETSGTIKRTQYF
NA TRBJ1-1 TRBV6-5 many TGTGCCAGCAGTTACGGTGGTAGGAACACTGAAGCTTTCTTT CASSYGGRNTEAFF
NA TRBJ2-3 TRBV7-9 many TGTGCCAGCAGCCGTAGACAGGCTGAGGATACGCAGTATTTT CASSRRQAEDTQYF
NA TRBJ1-6 TRBV7-2 NA TGTGCCAGCAGCCCCCGTAGGGGGGGTTCACCCCTCCACTTT CASSPRRGGSPLHF
NA TRBJ2-5 TRBV29-1 NA TGCAGCGTTGGTAGGGGCGCCGGGGAGACCCAGTACTTC CSVGRGAGETQYF
TRBD2 TRBJ2-5 TRBV20-1 NA TGCAGTGCTCGTAAGAGCGGGGAGGAGACCCAGTACTTC CSARKSGEETQYF
NA TRBJ2-7 TRBV28 many TGTGCCAGCAGATCACACAGGGACTCCTACGAGCAGTACTTC CASRSHRDSYEQYF
NA TRBJ2-4 TRBV28 NA TGTGCCAGCAGTTTCGGCAGGGGATCGGCCAAAAACATTCAGTACTTC CASSFGRGSAKNIQYF
NA TRBJ2-3 TRBV10-3 NA TGTGCCATCAGTGAAGGCGCATCCTGGACGCAGTATTTT CAISEGASWTQYF
TRBD1 TRBJ2-1 TRBV29-1 many TGCAGCGCCGGGGACAGGGCTTACAATGAGCAGTTCTTC CSAGDRAYNEQFF
TRBD1 TRBJ1-6 TRBV5-4 few TGTGCCAGCAGCCGATCGGGACAGAGACTTAATTCACCCCTCCACTTT CASSRSGQRLNSPLHF
NA TRBJ2-6 TRBV14 few TGTGCCAGCAGCCAAGATACAGTGGCTTCTGGGGCCAACGTCCTGACTTTC CASSQDTVASGANVLTF
NA TRBJ1-1 TRBV20-1 few TGCAGTGCTAGGGGGGGATTCGGCACTGAAGCTTTCTTT CSARGGFGTEAFF
NA TRBJ2-1 TRBV20-1 NA TGCAGTGCTAGAGATAGACGGGGGAGCTCCTACAATGAGCAGTTCTTC CSARDRRGSSYNEQFF
NA TRBJ2-3 TRBV5-1 many TGCGCCAGCAGCTTGTATCAGAGTACGGATACGCAGTATTTT CASSLYQSTDTQYF
NA TRBJ2-2 TRBV12-3/TRBV12-4 many TGTGCCAGCAGTCCCCATGGACGTGCCGGGGAGCTGTTTTTT CASSPHGRAGELFF
TRBD1 TRBJ2-7 TRBV6-2/TRBV6-3 few TGTGCCAGCAGTTACTCGACTTATTGTGACAGGGTTAACTCTTGTTACGAGCAGTACTTC CASSYSTYCDRVNSCYEQYF
NA TRBJ1-4 TRBV24-1 many TGTGCCACCAGTGGGGACGAGGGAAAACTGTTTTTT CATSGDEGKLFF
TRBD1 TRBJ1-5 TRBV10-3 NA TGTGCCATCGCCGGGACAGGGAATCAGCCCCAGCATTTT CAIAGTGNQPQHF
TRBD1 TRBJ1-1 TRBV9 NA TGTGCCAGCACTCCAGGGGGGGAAATAAACACTGAAGCTTTCTTT CASTPGGEINTEAFF
NA TRBJ2-3 TRBV7-2 NA TGTGCCAGCAGCATTAGCGGTTCTAGCACAGATACGCAGTATTTT CASSISGSSTDTQYF
NA TRBJ1-4 TRBV4-1 NA TGCGCCAGCAGCCCGGTCGGACGAGGAGAAGAAAAACTGTTTTTT CASSPVGRGEEKLFF
NA TRBJ2-5 TRBV20-1 few TGCAGTGCTAGTAAAGATCAGACCCAGTACTTC CSASKDQTQYF
NA TRBJ2-5 TRBV29-1 NA TGCAGCGCAAAGGGAGGGGGGCAGGAGACCCAGTACTTC CSAKGGGQETQYF
NA TRBJ2-2 TRBV4-2 few TGTGCCAGCAGCCAAGACCGCCCCGGACAGTCCGGGGAGCTGTTTTTT CASSQDRPGQSGELFF
NA TRBJ1-5 TRBV6-1 many TGTGCCAGCAGCCCGACAGGTAGGAGCAATCAGCCCCAGCATTTT CASSPTGRSNQPQHF
NA TRBJ2-3 TRBV4-2 few TGTGCCAGCAGCCCAGGATGGAGCACAGATACGCAGTATTTT CASSPGWSTDTQYF
TRBD2 TRBJ2-7 TRBV20-1 few TGCAGTGCTGAAAGACTAGCGGGATCCTACGAGCAGTACTTC CSAERLAGSYEQYF
NA TRBJ2-3 TRBV25-1 NA TGTGCCAGCAGCGGACGGTTTAGCACAGATACGCGGTATTTT CASSGRFSTDTRYF
NA TRBJ2-1 TRBV20-1 few TGCAGTGCTAGAGGGGTCGGGGGAACCTACAATGAGCAGTTCTTC CSARGVGGTYNEQFF
TRBD1 TRBJ1-4 TRBV12-3/TRBV12-4 few TGTGCCAGCAGTGGGACAGGGGGGAGGGAAAAACTGTTTTTT CASSGTGGREKLFF
TRBD1 TRBJ1-5 TRBV20-1 NA TGCAGTGCCATTCTCTCAGGACAGGGGCGTAATCAGCCCCAGCATTTT CSAILSGQGRNQPQHF
TRBD2 TRBJ2-7 TRBV5-1 many TGCGCCAGCAGCATGAATGCCGGGACTAGCGGGAGCCTCTACGAGCAGTACTTC CASSMNAGTSGSLYEQYF
NA TRBJ2-5 TRBV15 many TGTGCCACCAGCAGAGGCGGCAACCAAGAGACCCAGTACTTC CATSRGGNQETQYF
NA TRBJ1-3 TRBV7-9 few TGTGCCAGCAGCTTAGGAGAGTCCTCTGGAAACACCATATATTTT CASSLGESSGNTIYF
TRBD1 TRBJ2-1 TRBV5-1 many TGCGCCAGCAGCACATCAGGGGGCTCCTACAATGAGCAGTTCTTC CASSTSGGSYNEQFF
NA TRBJ1-1 TRBV5-1 few TGCGCCAGCAGCTCCCAGGGCCGTGGCACTGAAGCTTTCTTT CASSSQGRGTEAFF
NA TRBJ1-1 TRBV6-1 NA TGTGCCAGCAGTGGGGGTGGGGGGCGAACTGAAGCTTTCTTT CASSGGGGRTEAFF
NA TRBJ2-2 TRBV3-1 many TGTGCCAGCAGCCACCCCACCGGGGAGCTGTTTTTT CASSHPTGELFF
NA TRBJ2-7 TRBV20-1 few TGCAGTGCTAGAGCCTTGGATAGGTACGAGCAGTACTTC CSARALDRYEQYF
TRBD2 TRBJ2-1 TRBV29-1 medium-sized TGCAGCGTTGAACAGGCGGGAGTGGGGACCTACAATGAGCAGTTCTTC CSVEQAGVGTYNEQFF
NA TRBJ2-7 TRBV10-3 NA TGTGCCATCAGTGATTCTCAGGCGCAATACGAGCAGTACTTC CAISDSQAQYEQYF
TRBD1 TRBJ1-2 TRBV7-8 NA TGTGCCAGCACCGAACAGGGGGATAACTATGGCTACACCTTC CASTEQGDNYGYTF
NA TRBJ2-5 TRBV9 NA TGTGCCAGCAGCGTTGACCAAGAGACCCAGTACTTC CASSVDQETQYF
NA TRBJ2-5 TRBV20-1 few TGCAGTGCTAGAGAGGGGGCGGGTAGCGTGGAGACCCAGTACTTC CSAREGAGSVETQYF
NA TRBJ1-1 TRBV19 NA TGTGCCAGTACCTTTGGTGGGGGAAACACTGAAGCTTTCTTT CASTFGGGNTEAFF
NA TRBJ1-4 TRBV6-5 few TGTGCCAGCAGTTCTGGTGGGGGAGGTGTTGAAAAACTGTTTTTT CASSSGGGGVEKLFF
TRBD1 TRBJ1-6 TRBV7-9 NA TGTGCCAGCAGCCGGACCGGGACAGGGGGCACTCCCCTCCACTTT CASSRTGTGGTPLHF
NA TRBJ2-5 TRBV10-1 NA TGCGCCAGCAGTGATGTCGGGGGATTGGAGACCCAGTACTTC CASSDVGGLETQYF